This entry is about one TCR beta chain. Its matching antigen is unknown. The assay was immunoSEQ multiplex PCR, and TCRdb's table has in-frame clones only and misses some. This table has roughly 30,000 clones, roughly 83% appearing once. This CDR3 spans 15 amino acids. CDR1 and CDR2 from the germline V gene are MNHEY and SMNVEV (reference sequence). Unmatched junction bases numbered 9, after V lost 6 bases and J lost 4 bases. This sample is part of a study of graft-versus-host responses after intestinal transplantation. Findings and limits, study-wide: Early HvG declines after transplant were associated with peak circulating GvH clone levels.

The chain uses TRBV27 and TRBJ2-5; 9 bases align to TRBD1. Here the sequenced sample was unstimulated CD8+ T cells sorted from spleen or lymph node cells, taken before intestinal transplant. The source is a human donor who received an intestinal transplant. The CDR3 reads CASSSQGAKGETQYF. The DNA of the CDR3 is TGTGCCAGCAGCTCACAGGGGGCGAAGGGAGAGACCCAGTACTTC.